The 7 T cell receptor beta chains reported below all come from one sample, sequenced in a study of identical twins. TCRdb re-analysed the 5' RACE reads in MiXCR, keeping a single row per CDR3 protein. The table lists 1.5 million to 2 million distinct CDR3 sequences, around a third of them singletons. Source material: cord blood. The receptors stem from a newborn girl in good health.

This clonotype was seen a few times. V is TRBV3-1 and J is TRBJ1-1; the D gene is possibly TRBD1 (6 bases). The CDR3 runs to 15 residues. CDR1 and CDR2 from the germline V gene are LGHDT and YNNKEL (reference sequence). V lost 4 bases to trimming and J lost 4 bases, with 16 bases between them. CDR3 coding DNA: TGTGCCAGCAGCCCCCGGGGGGCTAGGGGCACTGAAGCTTTCTTT. This translates into CASSPRGARGTEAFF.

There are a few counts of this clonotype. The chain carries TRBV15 and TRBJ1-1; D gene uncertain. Germline CDR1 reads LNHNV; CDR2 reads YYDKDF (reference sequence). The CDR3 sequence is 11 residues long. Trimming cost V 5 bases and J 4 bases, with 5 bases left between them. CDR3 in amino acids: CATSGFTEAFF. CDR3 in DNA: TGTGCCACCAGCGGTTTCACTGAAGCTTTCTTT.

The CDR3 sequence is CASSSNPGTSGADTQYF. The CDR3 bases are TGCGCCAGCAGCTCAAACCCCGGGACTAGTGGCGCAGATACGCAGTATTTT. V is TRBV5-1 and J is TRBJ2-3, with TRBD2 matching 8 bases. V lost 3 bases, J lost 4 bases, and 13 bases stayed unmatched. Germline V gives CDR1 SGHRS, CDR2 YFSETQ. There are 17 residues in the CDR3.

This chain links TRBV5-5 with TRBJ2-3; maybe TRBD2 (6 bases). Trimming removed 7 bases at V and 2 bases at J, with 23 bases between. The CDR3 has 17 amino acids. Germline values: CDR1 SGHKS, CDR2 YYEKEE (reference sequence). In DNA, the CDR3 is TGTGCCAGCGGGTCTAGCGTGATCTCAAGTTTCACAGATACGCAGTATTTT. Protein sequence: CASGSSVISSFTDTQYF.

V is TRBV20-1 and J is TRBJ1-1, with D possibly TRBD1 on 5 matching bases. Trimming shortened V by 4 bases and J by 0 bases, and 9 bases separated the two germline ends. The length of the CDR3 is 13 residues. Germline values: CDR1 DFQATT, CDR2 SNEGSKA (reference sequence). CDR3 DNA sequence: TGCAGTGCTAAGCAGGGAATGAACACTGAAGCTTTCTTT. Translated: CSAKQGMNTEAFF.

The chain links TRBV7-2 to TRBJ1-2; D is undetermined. The germline V and J ends were trimmed by 5 bases and 8 bases, with 15 bases remaining between them. This CDR3 has 13 amino acids. Per germline, CDR1 SGHTA and CDR2 FQGNSA. Here the CDR3 reads CASSLRGIKGYTF. The CDR3 bases are TGTGCCAGCAGCCTTCGGGGAATCAAAGGCTACACCTTC. Combining the CDR3 with reference TRBV7-2 and TRBJ1-2 gives the whole variable domain GAGVSQSPSNKVTEKGKDVELRCDPISGHTALYWYRQSLGQGLEFLIYFQGNSAPDKSGLPSDRFSAERTGGSVSTLTIQRTQQEDSAVYLCASSLRGIKGYTFGSGTRLTVV.

This clonotype was recorded many times. This chain uses TRBV4-2 with TRBJ2-7; 9 nucleotides match TRBD1. This CDR3 comprises 14 residues. Germline assignment: CDR1 LGHNA and CDR2 YNFKEQ. V shed 1 base and J 2 bases; nucleotides not matched to a gene: 0. Written as DNA, the CDR3 is TGTGCCAGCAGCCAAGGACAGGGGGCCTACGAGCAGTACTTC. Protein: CASSQGQGAYEQYF.